This T cell receptor (beta chain) is from a study of CD8 T cells in ankylosing spondylitis. Quantitative 5'-RACE with molecular barcodes produced the TCR beta libraries. TCRdb redid the calling of the 5' RACE reads with MiXCR, one entry per CDR3 protein. The sample includes more than 150,000 distinct CDR3 sequences, 15% to 20% of them seen just once. As for this clonotype: Its antigen is unidentified.

V was pared by 5 bases and J by 5 bases, with 11 bases between. Germline loops: CDR1 SGHNT, CDR2 YYREEE (reference sequence). CDR3 length: 13 amino acids. Points from the study as a whole: Disease-linked clones proved CD8+ and comparatively uncommon in peripheral blood.

The receptor comes from a male donor aged 10 to 30 with ankylosing spondylitis or in good health (not recorded which). The sample consisted of blood, either unsorted or a sorted T cell fraction (not recorded which). The V gene is TRBV5-4, the J gene TRBJ1-5; no definite D call. CDR3 in amino acids: CASSSGPDQPQHF. The CDR3 nucleotides read TGTGCCAGCAGTTCCGGCCCCGATCAGCCCCAGCATTTT.